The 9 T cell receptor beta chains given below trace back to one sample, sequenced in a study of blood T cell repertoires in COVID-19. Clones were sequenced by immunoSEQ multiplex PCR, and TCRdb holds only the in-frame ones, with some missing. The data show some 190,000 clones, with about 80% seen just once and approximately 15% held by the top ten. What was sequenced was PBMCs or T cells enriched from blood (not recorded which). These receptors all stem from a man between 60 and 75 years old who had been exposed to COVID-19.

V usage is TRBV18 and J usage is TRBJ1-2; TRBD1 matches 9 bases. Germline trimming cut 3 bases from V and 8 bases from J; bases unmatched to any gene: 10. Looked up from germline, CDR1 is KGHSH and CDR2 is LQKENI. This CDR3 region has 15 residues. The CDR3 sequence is CASSPRTGAVGGYTF. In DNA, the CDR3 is TGTGCCAGCTCACCCCGGACAGGGGCGGTTGGAGGCTACACCTTC.

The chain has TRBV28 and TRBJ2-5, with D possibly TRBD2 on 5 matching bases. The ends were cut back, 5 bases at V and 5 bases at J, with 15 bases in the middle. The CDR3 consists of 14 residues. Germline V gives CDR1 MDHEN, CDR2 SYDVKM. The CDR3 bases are TGTGCCAGCAGTCCGCGGGTAGTCAGGGAGACCCAGTACTTC. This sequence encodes CASSPRVVRETQYF.

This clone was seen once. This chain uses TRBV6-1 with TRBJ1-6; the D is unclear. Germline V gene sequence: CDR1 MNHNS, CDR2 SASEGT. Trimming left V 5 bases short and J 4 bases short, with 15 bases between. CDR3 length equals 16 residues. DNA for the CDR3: TGTGCCAGCAGTCAAGACGGGCGGACTTATAATTCACCCCTCCACTTT. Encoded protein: CASSQDGRTYNSPLHF.

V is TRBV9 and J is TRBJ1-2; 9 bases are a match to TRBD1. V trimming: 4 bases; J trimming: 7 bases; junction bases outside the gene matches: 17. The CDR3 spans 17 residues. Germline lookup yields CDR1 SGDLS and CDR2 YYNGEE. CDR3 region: CASSPSRRGQGYRGYTF. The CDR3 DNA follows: TGTGCCAGCAGCCCATCACGGCGGGGACAGGGTTATCGTGGCTACACCTTC.

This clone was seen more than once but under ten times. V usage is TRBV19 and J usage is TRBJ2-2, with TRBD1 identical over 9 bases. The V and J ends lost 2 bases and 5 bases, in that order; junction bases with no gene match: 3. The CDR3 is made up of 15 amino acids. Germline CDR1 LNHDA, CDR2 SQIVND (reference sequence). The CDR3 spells CASSIRDRATGELFF. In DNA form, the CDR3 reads TGTGCCAGTAGTATACGGGACAGGGCTACCGGGGAGCTGTTTTTT.

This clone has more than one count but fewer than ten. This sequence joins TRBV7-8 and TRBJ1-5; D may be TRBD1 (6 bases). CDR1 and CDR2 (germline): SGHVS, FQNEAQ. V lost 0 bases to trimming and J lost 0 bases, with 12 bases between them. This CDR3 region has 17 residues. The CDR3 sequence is CASSLAPHRASNQPQHF. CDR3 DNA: TGTGCCAGCAGCTTAGCGCCGCACAGGGCTAGCAATCAGCCCCAGCATTTT.

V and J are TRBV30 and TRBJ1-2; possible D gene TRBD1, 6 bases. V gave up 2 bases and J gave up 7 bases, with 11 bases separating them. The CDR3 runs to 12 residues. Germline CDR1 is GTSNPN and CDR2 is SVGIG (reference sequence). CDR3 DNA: TGTGCCTGGAGTACCAACAGGGTTGGCTACACCTTC. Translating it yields CAWSTNRVGYTF.

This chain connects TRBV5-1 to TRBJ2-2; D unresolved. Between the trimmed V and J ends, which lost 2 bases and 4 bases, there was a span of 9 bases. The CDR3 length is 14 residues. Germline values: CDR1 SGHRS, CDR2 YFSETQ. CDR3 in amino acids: CASSLLHTTGELFF. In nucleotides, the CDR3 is TGCGCCAGCAGCTTACTACACACCACCGGGGAGCTGTTTTTT.

As DNA, the CDR3 is TGTGCCAGCACCGCGGGGTTTTACAATGAGCAGTTCTTC. Translated, it gives CASTAGFYNEQFF. The chain employs TRBV6-5 and TRBJ2-1, with TRBD2 as a possible D gene (6 bases). Germline V gene data show CDR1 as MNHEY and CDR2 as SVGAGI. This CDR3 is built from 13 residues. V lost 7 bases, J lost 4 bases, and 11 bases lay in between.